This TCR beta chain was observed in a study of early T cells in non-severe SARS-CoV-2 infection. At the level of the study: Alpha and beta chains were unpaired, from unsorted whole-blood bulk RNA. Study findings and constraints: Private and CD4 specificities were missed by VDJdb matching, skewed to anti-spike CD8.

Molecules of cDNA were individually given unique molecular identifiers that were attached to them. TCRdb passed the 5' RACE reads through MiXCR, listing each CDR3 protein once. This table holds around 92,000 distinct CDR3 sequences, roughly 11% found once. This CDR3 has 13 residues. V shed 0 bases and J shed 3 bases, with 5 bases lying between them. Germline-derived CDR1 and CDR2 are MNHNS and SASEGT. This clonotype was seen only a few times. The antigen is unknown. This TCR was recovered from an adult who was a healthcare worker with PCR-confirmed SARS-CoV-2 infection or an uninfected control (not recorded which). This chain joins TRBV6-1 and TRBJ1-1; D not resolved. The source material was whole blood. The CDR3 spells CASSEADYTEAFF. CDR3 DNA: TGTGCCAGCAGTGAAGCGGACTACACTGAAGCTTTCTTT.